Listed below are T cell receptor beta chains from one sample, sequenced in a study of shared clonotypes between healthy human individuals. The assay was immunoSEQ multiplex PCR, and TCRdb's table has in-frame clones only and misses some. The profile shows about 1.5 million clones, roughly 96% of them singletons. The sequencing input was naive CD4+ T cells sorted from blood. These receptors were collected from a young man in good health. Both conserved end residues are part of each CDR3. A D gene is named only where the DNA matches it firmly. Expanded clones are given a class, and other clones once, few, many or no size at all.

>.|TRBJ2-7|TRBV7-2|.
CASSGNGYEQYF
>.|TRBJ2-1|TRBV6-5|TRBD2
CASRTTSGSNYEQFF
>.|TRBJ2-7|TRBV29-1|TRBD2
CSVRTSVKPYEQYF
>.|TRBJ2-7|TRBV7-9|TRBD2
CASSSPVKREPLSYEQYF
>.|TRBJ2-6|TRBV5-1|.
CASSLALHGANVLTF
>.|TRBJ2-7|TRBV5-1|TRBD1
CASSWSPGQGNYEQYF
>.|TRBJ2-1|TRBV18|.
CASSPRGQGAEQFF
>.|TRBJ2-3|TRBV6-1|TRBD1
CASSDPSTGVIRTDTQYF
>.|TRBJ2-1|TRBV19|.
CASSIVRVDEQFF
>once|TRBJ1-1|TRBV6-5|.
CASSYGGMNTEAFF
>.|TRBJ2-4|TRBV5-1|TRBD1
CASSSRDSAAKNIQYF
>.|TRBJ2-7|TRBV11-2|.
CASSLGNWVREQYF
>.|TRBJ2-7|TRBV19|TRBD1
CASSIAGTGIYEQYF
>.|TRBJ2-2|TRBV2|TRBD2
CASRRVLAGNTGELFF
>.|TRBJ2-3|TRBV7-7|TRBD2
CASSSLAGVSDTQYF
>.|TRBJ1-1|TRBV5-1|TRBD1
CASSRGQPNTEAFF
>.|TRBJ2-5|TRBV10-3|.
CAISDGVTETQYF
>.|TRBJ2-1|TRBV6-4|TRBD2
CASSAAGLGSYNEQFF
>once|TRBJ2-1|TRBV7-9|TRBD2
CASKTPSGRGNNEQFF
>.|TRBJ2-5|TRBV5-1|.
CASSSYHLALETQYF
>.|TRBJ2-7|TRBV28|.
CASSSPFSRGSSYEQYF
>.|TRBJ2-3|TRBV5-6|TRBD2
CASSLRLAGVTDTQYF